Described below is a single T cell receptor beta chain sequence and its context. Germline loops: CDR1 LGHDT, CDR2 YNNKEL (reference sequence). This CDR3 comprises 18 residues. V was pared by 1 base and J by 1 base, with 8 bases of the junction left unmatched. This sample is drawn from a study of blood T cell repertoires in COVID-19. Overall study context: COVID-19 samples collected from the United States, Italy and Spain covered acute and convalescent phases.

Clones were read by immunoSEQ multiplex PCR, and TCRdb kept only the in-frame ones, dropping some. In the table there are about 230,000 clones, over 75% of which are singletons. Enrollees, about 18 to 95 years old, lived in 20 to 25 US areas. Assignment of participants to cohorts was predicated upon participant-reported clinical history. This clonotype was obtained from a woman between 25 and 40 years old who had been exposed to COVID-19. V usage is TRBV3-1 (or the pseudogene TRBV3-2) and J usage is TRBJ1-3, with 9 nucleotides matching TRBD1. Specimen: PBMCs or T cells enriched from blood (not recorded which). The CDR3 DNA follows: TGTGCCAGCAGCCAAGTACTACCGGGGACAGGGTCTGGAAACACCATATATTTT. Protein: CASSQVLPGTGSGNTIYF.